One sample yielded the 10 T cell receptor beta chains listed below, sequenced in a study of shared clonotypes between healthy human individuals. Sequenced by immunoSEQ multiplex PCR; TCRdb stores in-frame clones only, minus some. Of about 2,500,000 clones listed, around nine tenths are singletons. The sequencing sample was made of naive CD4+ T cells sorted from blood. Subset in this sample: CD45RA+ positively selected. These receptor sequences come from a man aged 18 to 35 in good health.

V gene TRBV19 combines with J gene TRBJ1-3; the D gene is possibly TRBD1 (5 bases). V lost 7 bases to trimming and J lost 7 bases, with 11 bases between them. The germline CDR1 and CDR2 sequences are LNHDA and SQIVND (reference sequence). This CDR3 has 12 residues. Here the CDR3 DNA reads TGTGCCAGTACGACCGGGGGGAACACCATATATTTT. It encodes CASTTGGNTIYF.

This clone was recorded a few times. The chain recombines TRBV30 with TRBJ1-1; the D gene is possibly TRBD1 (5 bases). V lost 8 bases and J lost 0, with 13 bases in between. This CDR3 comprises 13 residues. Germline loops: CDR1 GTSNPN, CDR2 SVGIG (reference sequence). CDR3 bases: TGTGCCGGAAGGGGACGGATGAACACTGAAGCTTTCTTT. Translated: CAGRGRMNTEAFF.

The chain's CDR3 is CASSPGTGTEAFF. CDR3 coding DNA: TGTGCCAGCAGTCCCGGGACAGGAACTGAAGCTTTCTTT. V and J are TRBV6-5 and TRBJ1-1, with 8 bases lining up with TRBD1. The CDR3 spans 13 residues. Looked up from germline, CDR1 is MNHEY and CDR2 is SVGAGI. V dropped 5 bases and J dropped 5; count of bases not matched to a gene: 4.

The chain carries TRBV11-1 and TRBJ2-1; 8 bases match TRBD2. Looked up from germline, CDR1 is SGHAT and CDR2 is FQDESV (reference sequence). J gave up 0 bases and V 3 bases, and 4 bases lay outside the gene matches. The CDR3 has 16 amino acids. CDR3 protein: CASSFSAGGSYNEQFF. The CDR3 region has the DNA TGTGCCAGCAGCTTTTCCGCGGGGGGCTCCTACAATGAGCAGTTCTTC.

The V gene is TRBV11-2, the J gene TRBJ2-7; 8 bases map to TRBD1. CDR1 is SGHAT, CDR2 FQNNGV, per germline. V dropped 6 bases and J dropped 5; count of bases not matched to a gene: 12. The CDR3 has 15 amino acids. The CDR3 DNA reads TGTGCCAGCAGGTCCGTCCGGGACAGGTACCACGAGCAGTACTTC. It codes for CASRSVRDRYHEQYF.

The V and J genes are TRBV7-2 and TRBJ2-7, with D tentatively TRBD1 or TRBD2 (6 bases each). The CDR3 has 15 amino acids. V was clipped by 3 bases and J by 4 bases, with 16 bases between them. Germline CDR1 SGHTA, CDR2 FQGNSA. CDR3: CASSFQRGAGYEQYF. CDR3 nucleotides: TGTGCCAGCAGCTTCCAAAGGGGGGCGGGATACGAGCAGTACTTC.

In its sample, this clone was seen once. The V and J genes are TRBV5-1 and TRBJ2-1; 13 positions agree with TRBD2. V lost 4 bases, J lost 6 bases, and 4 bases stayed unmatched. The CDR3 covers 15 residues. Germline V gene data show CDR1 as SGHRS and CDR2 as YFSETQ. CDR3 loop: CASSGGLAGPNEQFF. DNA of the CDR3: TGCGCCAGCAGCGGGGGACTAGCGGGGCCCAATGAGCAGTTCTTC.

The rearrangement uses TRBV7-9 and TRBJ2-2; 12 nucleotides line up with TRBD2. CDR1 and CDR2 from the germline V gene are SEHNR and FQNEAQ (reference sequence). V dropped 5 bases and J dropped 3; count of bases not matched to a gene: 13. There are 19 residues in the CDR3. CDR3 sequence: CASSQARTSGELDTGELFF. CDR3 DNA: TGTGCCAGCAGCCAAGCGAGGACTAGCGGGGAGCTAGACACCGGGGAGCTGTTTTTT. Together with reference TRBV7-9 and TRBJ2-2, the CDR3 gives the full variable domain: DTGVSQNPRHKITKRGQNVTFRCDPISEHNRLYWYRQTLGQGPEFLTYFQNEAQLEKSRLLSDRFSAERPKGSFSTLEIQRTEQGDSAMYLCASSQARTSGELDTGELFFGEGSRLTVL.

The CDR3 region is CASTSTVNTEAFF. CDR3 bases: TGTGCCAGCACTTCAACAGTGAACACTGAAGCTTTCTTT. V and J are TRBV6-6 and TRBJ1-1, with unresolved D. Deletions cut 7 bases from V and 0 bases from J, with 9 bases between. CDR3 length: 13 residues. From germline, CDR1 is MNHNY and CDR2 SVGAGI (reference sequence).

J is TRBJ2-1 and V is TRBV5-6; 7 nucleotides line up with TRBD2. CDR1 and CDR2 from the germline V gene are SGHDT and YYEEEE. V gave up 1 base and J gave up 9 bases; unmatched junction bases: 10. The CDR3 consists of 15 residues. CDR3 in amino acids: CASSLFGREWSEQFF. Written as DNA, the CDR3 is TGTGCCAGCAGCTTGTTTGGGCGGGAGTGGAGTGAGCAGTTCTTC.